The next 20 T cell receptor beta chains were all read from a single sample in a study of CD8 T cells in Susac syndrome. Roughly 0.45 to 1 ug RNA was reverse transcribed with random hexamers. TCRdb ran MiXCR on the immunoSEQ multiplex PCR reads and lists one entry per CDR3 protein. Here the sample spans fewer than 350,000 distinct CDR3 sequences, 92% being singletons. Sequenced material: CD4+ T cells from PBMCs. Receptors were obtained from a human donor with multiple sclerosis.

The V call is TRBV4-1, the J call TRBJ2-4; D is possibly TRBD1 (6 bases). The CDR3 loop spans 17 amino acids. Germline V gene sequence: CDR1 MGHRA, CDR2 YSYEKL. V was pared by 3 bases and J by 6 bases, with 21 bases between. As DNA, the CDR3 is TGCGCCAGCAGCCACCCTAAGGGCAGGGGCCCCCCAAACATTCAGTACTTC. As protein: CASSHPKGRGPPNIQYF.

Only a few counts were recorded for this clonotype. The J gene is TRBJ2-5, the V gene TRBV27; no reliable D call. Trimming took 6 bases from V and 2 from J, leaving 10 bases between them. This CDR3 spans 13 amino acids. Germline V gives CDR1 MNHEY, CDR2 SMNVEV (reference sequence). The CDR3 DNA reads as TGTGCCAGCAGCCGGCGGCGGCAAGAGACCCAGTACTTC. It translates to CASSRRRQETQYF.

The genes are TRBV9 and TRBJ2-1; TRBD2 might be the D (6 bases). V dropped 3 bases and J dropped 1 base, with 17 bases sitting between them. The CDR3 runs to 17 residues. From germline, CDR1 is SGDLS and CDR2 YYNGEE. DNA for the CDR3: TGTGCCAGCAGCGGTGGGATCGGAGGGGAATCCTACAATGAGCAGTTCTTC. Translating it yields CASSGGIGGESYNEQFF.

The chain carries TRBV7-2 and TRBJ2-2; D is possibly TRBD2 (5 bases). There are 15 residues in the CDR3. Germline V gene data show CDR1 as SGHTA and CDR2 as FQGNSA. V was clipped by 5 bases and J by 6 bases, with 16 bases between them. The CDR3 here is CASSNARGSAGELFF. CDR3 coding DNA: TGTGCCAGCAGCAACGCACGGGGTTCCGCCGGGGAGCTGTTTTTT. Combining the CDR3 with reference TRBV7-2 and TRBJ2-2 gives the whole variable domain GAGVSQSPSNKVTEKGKDVELRCDPISGHTALYWYRQSLGQGLEFLIYFQGNSAPDKSGLPSDRFSAERTGGSVSTLTIQRTQQEDSAVYLCASSNARGSAGELFFGEGSRLTVL.

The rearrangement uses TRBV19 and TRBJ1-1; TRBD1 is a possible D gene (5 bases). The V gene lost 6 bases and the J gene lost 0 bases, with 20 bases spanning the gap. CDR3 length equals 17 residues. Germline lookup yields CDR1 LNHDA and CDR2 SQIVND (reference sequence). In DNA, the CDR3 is TGTGCCAGTAGCAAAAAGAGTAGGGCAGGGCTGAACACTGAAGCTTTCTTT. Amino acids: CASSKKSRAGLNTEAFF.

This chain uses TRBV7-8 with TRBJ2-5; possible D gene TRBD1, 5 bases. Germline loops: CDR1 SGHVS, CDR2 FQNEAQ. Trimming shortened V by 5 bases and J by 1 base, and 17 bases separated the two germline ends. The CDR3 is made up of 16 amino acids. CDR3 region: CASSLRGPRGQETQYF. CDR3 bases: TGTGCCAGCAGCCTAAGGGGTCCAAGGGGCCAAGAGACCCAGTACTTC.

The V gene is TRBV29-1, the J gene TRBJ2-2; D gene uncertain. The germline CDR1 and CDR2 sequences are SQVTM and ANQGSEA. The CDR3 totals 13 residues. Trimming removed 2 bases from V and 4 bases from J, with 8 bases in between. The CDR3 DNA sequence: TGCAGCGTTGAAACTTGGGGCACCGGGGAGCTGTTTTTT. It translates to CSVETWGTGELFF.

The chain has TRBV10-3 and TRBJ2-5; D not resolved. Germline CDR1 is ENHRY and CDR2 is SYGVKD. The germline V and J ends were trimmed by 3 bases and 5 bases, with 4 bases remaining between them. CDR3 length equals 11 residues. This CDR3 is CAISDSETQYF. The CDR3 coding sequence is TGTGCCATCAGTGATTCCGAGACCCAGTACTTC.

The CDR3 sequence is CASSYDRANTGELFF. The CDR3 DNA reads TGTGCCAGCAGCTATGACAGGGCGAACACCGGGGAGCTGTTTTTT. The chain recombines TRBV27 with TRBJ2-2; TRBD1 matches 7 bases. Germline CDR1 reads MNHEY; CDR2 reads SMNVEV (reference sequence). J was trimmed by 0 bases and V by 6 bases; bases with no gene match: 4. This CDR3 contains 15 residues.

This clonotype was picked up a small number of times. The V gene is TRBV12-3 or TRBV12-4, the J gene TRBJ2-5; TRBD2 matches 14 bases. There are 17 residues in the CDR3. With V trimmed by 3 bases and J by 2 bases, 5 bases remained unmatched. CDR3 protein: CASSFGLAGGGQETQYF. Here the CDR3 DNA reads TGTGCCAGCAGTTTCGGACTAGCGGGAGGAGGTCAAGAGACCCAGTACTTC.

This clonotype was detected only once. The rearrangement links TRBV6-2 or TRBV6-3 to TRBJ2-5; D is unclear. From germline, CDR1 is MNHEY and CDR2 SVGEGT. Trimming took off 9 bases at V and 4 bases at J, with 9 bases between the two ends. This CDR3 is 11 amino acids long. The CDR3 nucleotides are TGTGCCAGTCAACGAAGAGAGACCCAGTACTTC. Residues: CASQRRETQYF.

DNA of the CDR3: TGTGCCAGCAGGTGGACAGATACGCAGTATTTT. Amino acid sequence: CASRWTDTQYF. This chain connects TRBV6-6 to TRBJ2-3, with D unresolved. This CDR3 has 11 residues. CDR1 is MNHNY, CDR2 SVGAGI, per germline (reference sequence). The V gene lost 6 bases and the J gene lost 3 bases, with 4 bases spanning the gap.

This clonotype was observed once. The CDR3 here is CSVVRLDEQFF. In nucleotides, the CDR3 is TGCAGCGTTGTACGTTTGGATGAGCAGTTCTTC. This rearrangement joins TRBV29-1 to TRBJ2-1, with D hard to call. Germline CDR1 SQVTM, CDR2 ANQGSEA. The V end lost 4 bases, the J end lost 8 bases, and 9 bases lay between the germline ends. The CDR3 contains 11 residues.

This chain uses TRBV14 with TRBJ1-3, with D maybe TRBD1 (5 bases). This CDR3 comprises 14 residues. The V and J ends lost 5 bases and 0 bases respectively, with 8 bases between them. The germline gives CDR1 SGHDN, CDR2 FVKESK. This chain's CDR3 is CASSADNSGNTIYF. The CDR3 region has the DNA TGTGCCAGCAGCGCGGACAACTCTGGAAACACCATATATTTT.

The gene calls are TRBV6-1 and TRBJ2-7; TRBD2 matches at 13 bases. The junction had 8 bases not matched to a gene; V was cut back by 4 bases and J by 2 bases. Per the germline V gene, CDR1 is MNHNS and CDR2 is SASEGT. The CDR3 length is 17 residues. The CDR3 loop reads CASSAGLAGPIAYEQYF. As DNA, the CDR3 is TGTGCCAGCAGTGCGGGACTAGCGGGACCGATAGCCTACGAGCAGTACTTC.

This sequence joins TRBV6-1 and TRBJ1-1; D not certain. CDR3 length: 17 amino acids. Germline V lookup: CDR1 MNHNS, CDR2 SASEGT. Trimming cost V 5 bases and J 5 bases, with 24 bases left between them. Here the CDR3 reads CASSKPRLTLRGTEAFF. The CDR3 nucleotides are TGTGCCAGCAGTAAACCTCGACTGACCCTGCGAGGGACTGAAGCTTTCTTT.

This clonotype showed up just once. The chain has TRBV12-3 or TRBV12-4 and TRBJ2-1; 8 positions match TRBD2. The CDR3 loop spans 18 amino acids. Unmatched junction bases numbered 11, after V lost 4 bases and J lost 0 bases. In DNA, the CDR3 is TGTGCCAGCAGTTCAGGAGTAGCGGGAAGGAGCTCCTACAATGAGCAGTTCTTC. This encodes CASSSGVAGRSSYNEQFF.

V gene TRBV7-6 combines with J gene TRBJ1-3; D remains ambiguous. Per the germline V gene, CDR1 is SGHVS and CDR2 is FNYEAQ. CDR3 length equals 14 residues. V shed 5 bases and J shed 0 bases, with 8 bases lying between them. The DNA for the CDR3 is TGTGCCAGCAGCCTCCCAGCCTCTGGAAACACCATATATTTT. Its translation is CASSLPASGNTIYF.

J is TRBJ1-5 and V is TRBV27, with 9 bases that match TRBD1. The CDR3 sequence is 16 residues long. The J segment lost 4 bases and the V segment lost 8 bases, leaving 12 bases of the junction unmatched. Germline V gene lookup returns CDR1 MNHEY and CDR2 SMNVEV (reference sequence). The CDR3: CASGRGGTGTNQPQHF. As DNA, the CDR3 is TGTGCCAGCGGTCGGGGGGGGACAGGGACTAATCAGCCCCAGCATTTT.

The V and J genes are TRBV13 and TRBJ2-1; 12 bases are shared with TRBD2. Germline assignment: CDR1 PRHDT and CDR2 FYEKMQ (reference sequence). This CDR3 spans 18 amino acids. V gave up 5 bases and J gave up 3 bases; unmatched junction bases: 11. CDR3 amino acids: CASSTTSGGIPNYNEQFF. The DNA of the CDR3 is TGTGCCAGCAGCACTACTAGCGGGGGGATCCCTAACTACAATGAGCAGTTCTTC.